The 5 T cell receptor beta chains given below trace back to one sample, sequenced in a study of cytomegalovirus exposure and HLA in healthy donors. PCR used 60 Vbeta primers and 13 Jbeta primers. Using immunoSEQ multiplex PCR, the repertoire was profiled, and TCRdb retains in-frame clones only, with some absent. The table includes about 210,000 clones, about 80% detected once. Source material: PBMCs. These TCRs come from a woman in her 30s in good health and CMV-seropositive.

CDR3 protein: CASSPQGARTDTQYF. CDR3 nucleotides: TGTGCCAGCAGCCCACAGGGGGCGAGGACAGATACGCAGTATTTT. The chain combines TRBV7-3 with TRBJ2-3, with 9 bases that match TRBD1. The CDR3 is made up of 15 amino acids. After removal of 5 bases from V and 3 bases from J, the junction contained 6 bases not matched to a gene. In germline, CDR1 is SGHTA, CDR2 FQGTGA.

J is TRBJ2-3 and V is TRBV7-9, with TRBD2 matching over 7 bases. Trimming cost V 1 base and J 6 bases; bases outside gene matches: 13. The CDR3 spans 17 residues. CDR1 is SEHNR and CDR2 is FQNEAQ in the germline V gene (reference sequence). The CDR3 DNA sequence: TGTGCCAGCAGCTTAGTCGTTCGGACTAGGATTCCGGATACGCAGTATTTT. Its protein product is CASSLVVRTRIPDTQYF. The full variable domain, its missing parts supplied by reference TRBV7-9 and TRBJ2-3, is DTGVSQNPRHKITKRGQNVTFRCDPISEHNRLYWYRQTLGQGPEFLTYFQNEAQLEKSRLLSDRFSAERPKGSFSTLEIQRTEQGDSAMYLCASSLVVRTRIPDTQYFGPGTRLTVL.

The DNA of the CDR3 is TGTGCCAGCAGTTTATATGGACAGGGGGCCGGAAACACCATATATTTT. Amino acid sequence: CASSLYGQGAGNTIYF. The chain joins TRBV28 to TRBJ1-3; 11 bases are a match to TRBD1. The CDR3 spans 16 residues. Germline CDR1 and CDR2: MDHEN and SYDVKM. V gave up 1 base and J gave up 4 bases; unmatched junction bases: 3.

The rearrangement joins TRBV5-1 to TRBJ1-6, with D possibly TRBD1 on 5 matching bases. V was cut by 3 bases and J by 5 bases, with 12 bases left in between. Germline CDR1 and CDR2: SGHRS and YFSETQ. The CDR3 loop spans 15 amino acids. The CDR3 loop is CASSYRTGDNSPLHF. CDR3 sequence (DNA): TGCGCCAGCAGCTACCGGACGGGGGATAATTCACCCCTCCACTTT. The complete variable domain, with remaining parts taken from reference TRBV5-1 and TRBJ1-6, reads KAGVTQTPRYLIKTRGQQVTLSCSPISGHRSVSWYQQTPGQGLQFLFEYFSETQRNKGNFPGRFSGRQFSNSRSEMNVSTLELGDSALYLCASSYRTGDNSPLHFGNGTRLTVT.

A word on this clone: The sample holds other DNA sequences that translate to the same CDR3. The gene calls are TRBV6-1 and TRBJ1-6, with 10 bases aligning to TRBD1. The CDR3 covers 15 residues. Germline values: CDR1 MNHNS, CDR2 SASEGT. J lost 8 bases, V lost 1 base, and 2 bases had no gene match. The CDR3 DNA is TGTGCCAGCAGTGAAGTCGGGACAGGGGATTCACCCCTCCACTTT. Its translation is CASSEVGTGDSPLHF.